One sample yielded the 18 T cell receptor beta chains listed below, sequenced in a study of control samples from healthy donors and cancer patients. Clones were read by immunoSEQ multiplex PCR, and TCRdb kept only the in-frame ones, dropping some. Here the sample spans 180,000 or so clones, approximately 92% being singletons. The sequenced material came from blood. The source of these receptors is an older woman in good health.

The J gene is TRBJ1-1, the V gene TRBV11-2; D is unresolved. V was shortened by 5 bases and J by 4 bases, with 17 bases between the two germline ends. Germline V CDR1 and CDR2: SGHAT, FQNNGV. This CDR3 spans 15 amino acids. CDR3 residues: CASSIIGFEGTEAFF. The CDR3 DNA reads TGTGCCAGCAGCATAATAGGCTTTGAAGGCACTGAAGCTTTCTTT.

J is TRBJ1-2 and V is TRBV10-1; the match to TRBD1 covers 8 bases. The CDR3 loop spans 15 amino acids. Germline V gives CDR1 WNHNN, CDR2 SYGVQD (reference sequence). Trimming at V came to 6 bases and at J to 4 bases, leaving 10 bases not matched to a gene. The DNA of the CDR3 is TGCGCCAGCAGACCCGGACAGGGAAGGATCTATGGCTACACCTTC. Its protein product is CASRPGQGRIYGYTF.

The CDR3 is CAIRGTEGYTF. DNA of the CDR3: TGTGCCATCAGGGGGACAGAGGGCTACACCTTC. The V and J genes are TRBV10-3 and TRBJ1-2; 7 nucleotides match TRBD1. The CDR3 has 11 residues. V gave up 6 bases and J gave up 8 bases; unmatched junction bases: 3. Per germline, CDR1 ENHRY and CDR2 SYGVKD.

This chain uses TRBV11-3 with TRBJ2-7, with D maybe TRBD1 (5 bases). Per the germline V gene, CDR1 is SGHNT and CDR2 is YENEEA. This CDR3 is built from 15 residues. Trimming left V 5 bases short and J 3 bases short, with 17 bases between. CDR3 DNA sequence: TGTGCCAGCAGCCCCCGAGACAGCAGTTTCTACGAGCAGTACTTC. This encodes CASSPRDSSFYEQYF.

The rearrangement links TRBV7-9 to TRBJ1-2, with TRBD1 matching over 10 bases. The CDR3 contains 15 residues. V was pared by 1 base and J by 8 bases, with 7 bases of the junction left unmatched. The germline gives CDR1 SEHNR, CDR2 FQNEAQ (reference sequence). The CDR3 sequence: CASSLGGTGDKGYTF. In DNA form, the CDR3 reads TGTGCCAGCAGCTTAGGAGGGACAGGGGATAAGGGCTACACCTTC.

This clone was observed a single time. The chain carries TRBV11-3 and TRBJ2-2, with D unresolved. This CDR3 spans 13 amino acids. With 4 bases removed from V and 2 bases from J, the gap between germline ends came to 5 bases. Germline V lookup: CDR1 SGHNT, CDR2 YENEEA. CDR3 amino acids: CASSWENTGELFF. The DNA for the CDR3 is TGTGCCAGCAGCTGGGAAAACACCGGGGAGCTGTTTTTT.

On this clone: The identical CDR3 is also encoded by other nucleotide sequences in the sample. The chain combines TRBV7-2 with TRBJ1-1; no definite D call. The CDR3 spans 13 residues. V was pared by 6 bases and J by 1 base, with 9 bases between. Germline loops: CDR1 SGHTA, CDR2 FQGNSA. The CDR3 sequence is CASSYGRNTEAFF. The CDR3 bases are TGTGCCAGCAGTTATGGCAGGAACACTGAAGCTTTCTTT.

This clone showed up just a few times. The gene calls are TRBV6-2 or TRBV6-3 and TRBJ2-5, with unresolved D. Trimming shortened V by 2 bases and J by 5 bases, and 3 bases separated the two germline ends. Germline loops: CDR1 MNHEY, CDR2 SVGEGT. The CDR3 sequence is 11 residues long. CDR3 sequence (DNA): TGTGCCAGCAGTTACCCCGAGACCCAGTACTTC. Its protein product is CASSYPETQYF.

The J gene is TRBJ2-7, the V gene TRBV3-1 (or the pseudogene TRBV3-2); 7 nucleotides line up with TRBD1. Per germline, CDR1 LGHDT and CDR2 YNNKEL (reference sequence). V shed 7 bases, J shed 3 bases, and the junction held 12 bases outside the gene matches. The CDR3 runs to 15 residues. The CDR3 DNA reads as TGTGCCAGCATATCCCCACGGGGACAGCACTACGAGCAGTACTTC. Translation: CASISPRGQHYEQYF.

This clone occurred a few times. The J gene is TRBJ2-2, the V gene TRBV7-2; 10 bases are shared with TRBD1. V lost 5 bases to trimming and J lost 6 bases; unmatched junction nucleotides: 9. This CDR3 has 16 amino acids. Germline CDR1 is SGHTA and CDR2 is FQGNSA. The CDR3 loop is CASSHQGQGLAGELFF. CDR3 nucleotides: TGTGCCAGCAGCCACCAGGGACAGGGGCTCGCCGGGGAGCTGTTTTTT.

This chain links TRBV12-3 or TRBV12-4 with TRBJ1-6; no clear D gene. This CDR3 region has 12 residues. Trimming shortened V by 2 bases and J by 7 bases, and 3 bases separated the two germline ends. As DNA, the CDR3 is TGTGCCAGCAGTTTACCGAATTCACCCCTCCACTTT. It is translated as CASSLPNSPLHF.

The chain is built from TRBV7-9 and TRBJ2-5; the match to TRBD1 covers 12 bases. With 1 base clipped from V and 5 bases from J, the junction kept 5 bases outside the gene matches. Germline CDR1 is SEHNR and CDR2 is FQNEAQ (reference sequence). The CDR3 is 16 amino acids. CDR3 amino acids: CASSLEWDRGLETQYF. The CDR3 DNA reads TGTGCCAGCAGCTTAGAATGGGACAGGGGGCTGGAGACCCAGTACTTC.

The gene calls are TRBV6-2 or TRBV6-3 and TRBJ1-1, with TRBD1 as a possible D gene (5 bases). The CDR3 is made up of 15 amino acids. Per the germline V gene, CDR1 is MNHEY and CDR2 is SVGEGT. Between the trimmed V and J ends, which lost 2 bases and 2 bases, there was a span of 12 bases. The CDR3 here is CASSYNLGTNTEAFF. The CDR3 DNA follows: TGTGCCAGCAGTTACAACCTCGGGACTAACACTGAAGCTTTCTTT.

The chain carries TRBV6-6 and TRBJ2-6; the D gene is possibly TRBD1 (6 bases). The CDR3 loop spans 18 amino acids. With 5 bases removed from V and 2 bases from J, the gap between germline ends came to 19 bases. CDR1 and CDR2 from the germline V gene are MNHNY and SVGAGI (reference sequence). CDR3 protein: CASSPTRRGGAGANVLTF. CDR3 DNA sequence: TGTGCCAGCAGTCCTACCCGGAGAGGGGGTGCTGGGGCCAACGTCCTGACTTTC.

The chain employs TRBV12-3 or TRBV12-4 and TRBJ1-1, with D possibly TRBD1 on 5 matching bases. Trimming removed 3 bases at V and 7 bases at J, with 12 bases between. The CDR3 runs 13 residues. Here the CDR3 reads CASSFGQPREAFF. Here the CDR3 DNA reads TGTGCCAGCAGTTTCGGACAACCCCGTGAAGCTTTCTTT.

This clone was counted between two and nine times. This chain connects TRBV4-3 to TRBJ2-7, with a tentative D call TRBD1 (5 bases). Per the germline V gene, CDR1 is LGHNA and CDR2 is YSLEER. The CDR3 has 16 residues. V dropped 0 bases and J dropped 2 bases, with 14 bases sitting between them. This CDR3 is CASSQDENRLTYEQYF. CDR3 DNA: TGCGCCAGCAGCCAAGATGAAAACAGGCTCACCTACGAGCAGTACTTC.

The chain links TRBV4-2 to TRBJ2-2; maybe TRBD1 (5 bases). Germline V gene sequence: CDR1 LGHNA, CDR2 YNFKEQ. V shed 4 bases and J shed 4 bases, with 13 bases lying between them. The CDR3 runs to 15 residues. CDR3 nucleotide sequence: TGTGCCAGCAGCCCCAGCCAGGGCGTCACCGGGGAGCTGTTTTTT. Translation: CASSPSQGVTGELFF.

The sample holds one count of this clone. This chain joins TRBV10-3 and TRBJ2-2; the match to TRBD2 covers 7 bases. Trimming cost V 4 bases and J 1 base; bases outside gene matches: 6. The CDR3 covers 16 residues. Germline V gene data show CDR1 as ENHRY and CDR2 as SYGVKD. The CDR3: CAISGTRKQNTGELFF. CDR3 nucleotide sequence: TGTGCCATCAGTGGGACTAGAAAGCAGAACACCGGGGAGCTGTTTTTT.